The following is a T cell receptor (beta chain) sequence with its context. Germline assignment: CDR1 MNHEY and CDR2 SVGAGI. V was trimmed by 1 base and J by 1 base, leaving 5 bases between them. The CDR3 has 13 amino acids. The record originates from a study of technical replicates of blood from a few donors. Assay: immunoSEQ multiplex PCR; the TCRdb copy retains only in-frame clones and omits some. The table includes 9,000 to 15,000 clones, almost 95% detected once. The TCR sequence derives from a human donor in good health. The J gene is TRBJ2-7, the V gene TRBV6-5; no reliable D call. Source material: PBMCs. Written as DNA, the CDR3 is TGTGCCAGCAGTTACTTACAATCCTACGAGCAGTACTTC. Its protein is CASSYLQSYEQYF.